This TCR beta chain was found in a study of monozygotic twins with cystic fibrosis. At the level of the study: Approximately 2.8 micrograms of fragmented DNA underwent about 15 PCR cycles for library preparation. Findings and caveats of the study: V usage most resembled the co-twin in 13 of 16 pairs. Age, concordance and disease severity did not associate with shared CDR3 numbers.

TCRdb's copy holds only in-frame clones and misses some; the assay was immunoSEQ multiplex PCR. The sample consists of approximately 34,000 clones, approximately 96% of them appearing once. Germline V gene sequence: CDR1 LNHDA, CDR2 SQIVND (reference sequence). This CDR3 is built from 14 residues. After removal of 8 bases from V and 4 bases from J, the junction contained 4 bases not matched to a gene. In the case of this clone: The antigen is not known.

The clonotype was recovered from a girl aged 2 to 10 with cystic fibrosis. The chain uses TRBV19 and TRBJ2-1; 11 bases align to TRBD2. Sequencing used blood. CDR3 in amino acids: CASALAGEYNEQFF. DNA for the CDR3: TGTGCCAGTGCACTAGCGGGAGAATACAATGAGCAGTTCTTC.